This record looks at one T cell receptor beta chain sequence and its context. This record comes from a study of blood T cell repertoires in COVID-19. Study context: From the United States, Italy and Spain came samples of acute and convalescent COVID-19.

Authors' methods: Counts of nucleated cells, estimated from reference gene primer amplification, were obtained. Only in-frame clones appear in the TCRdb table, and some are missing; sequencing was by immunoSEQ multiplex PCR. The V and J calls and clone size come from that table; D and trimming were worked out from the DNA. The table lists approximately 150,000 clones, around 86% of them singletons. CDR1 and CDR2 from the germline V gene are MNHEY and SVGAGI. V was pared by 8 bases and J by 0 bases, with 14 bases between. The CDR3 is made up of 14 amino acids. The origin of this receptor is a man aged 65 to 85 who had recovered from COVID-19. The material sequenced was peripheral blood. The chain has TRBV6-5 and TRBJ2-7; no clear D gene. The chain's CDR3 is CASAQSSGSYEQYF. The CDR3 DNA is TGTGCCAGCGCACAAAGCTCGGGCTCCTACGAGCAGTACTTC.